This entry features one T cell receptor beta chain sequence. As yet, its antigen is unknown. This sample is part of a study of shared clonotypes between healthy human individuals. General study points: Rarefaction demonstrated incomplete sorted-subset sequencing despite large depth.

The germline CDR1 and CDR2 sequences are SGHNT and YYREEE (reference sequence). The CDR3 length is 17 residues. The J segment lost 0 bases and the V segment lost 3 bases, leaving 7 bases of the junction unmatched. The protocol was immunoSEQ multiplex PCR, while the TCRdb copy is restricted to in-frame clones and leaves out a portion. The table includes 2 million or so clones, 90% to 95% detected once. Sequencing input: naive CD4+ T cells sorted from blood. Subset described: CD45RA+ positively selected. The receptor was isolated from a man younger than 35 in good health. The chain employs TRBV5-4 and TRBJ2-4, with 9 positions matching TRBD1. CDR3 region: CASSSVGTGLAKNIQYF. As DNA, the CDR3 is TGTGCCAGCAGCTCCGTAGGGACAGGGCTAGCCAAAAACATTCAGTACTTC. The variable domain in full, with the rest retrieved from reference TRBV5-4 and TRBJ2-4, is ETGVTQSPTHLIKTRGQQVTLRCSSQSGHNTVSWYQQALGQGPQFIFQYYREEENGRGNFPPRFSGLQFPNYSSELNVNALELDDSALYLCASSSVGTGLAKNIQYFGAGTRLSVL.